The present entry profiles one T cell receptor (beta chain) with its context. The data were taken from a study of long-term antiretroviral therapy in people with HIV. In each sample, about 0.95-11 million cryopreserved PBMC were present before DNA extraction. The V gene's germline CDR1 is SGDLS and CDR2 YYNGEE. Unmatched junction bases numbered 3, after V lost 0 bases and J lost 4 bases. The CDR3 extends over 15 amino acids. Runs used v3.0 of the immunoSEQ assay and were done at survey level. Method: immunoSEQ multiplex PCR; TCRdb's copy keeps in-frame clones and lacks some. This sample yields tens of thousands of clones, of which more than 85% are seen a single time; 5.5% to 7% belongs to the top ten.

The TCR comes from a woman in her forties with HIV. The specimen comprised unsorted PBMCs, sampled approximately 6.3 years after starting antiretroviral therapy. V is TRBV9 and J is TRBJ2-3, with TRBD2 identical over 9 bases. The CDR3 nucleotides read TGTGCCAGCAGCGTAGGCGGGGGGGCTGCAGATACGCAGTATTTT. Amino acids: CASSVGGGAADTQYF.